This is a list of T cell receptor beta chains from one sample in a study of blood T cell repertoires in COVID-19. Repertoires were generated with immunoSEQ multiplex PCR, while TCRdb's copy carries only in-frame clones and drops some. In the table there are 200,000 to 250,000 clones, around four fifths of which are singletons. The sample consisted of peripheral blood. These TCRs come from a woman older than 75 with COVID-19, enrolled during active disease. CDR3s include the opening cysteine and the closing phenylalanine or tryptophan. D genes are given only for firm matches. Clone size is given for some rows only: seen once, a few or many times, or a class if the clone is expanded.

d_call: TRBD1
j_call: TRBJ2-1
clone_size: NA
v_call: TRBV7-3
cdr3_nt: TGTGCCAGCAGCTTAGCCAGGGGGCGCGACAATGAGCAGTTCTTC
cdr3_aa: CASSLARGRDNEQFF

d_call: NA
j_call: TRBJ2-2
clone_size: NA
v_call: TRBV6-5
cdr3_nt: TGTGCCAGCAGTTACTCCTTCACCGGGGAGCTGTTTTTT
cdr3_aa: CASSYSFTGELFF

d_call: NA
j_call: TRBJ1-2
clone_size: once
v_call: TRBV2
cdr3_nt: TGTGCCAGCAGTGACCCCGATGGGTGGGCTGGCTACACCTTC
cdr3_aa: CASSDPDGWAGYTF

d_call: TRBD2
j_call: TRBJ2-7
clone_size: NA
v_call: TRBV2
cdr3_nt: TGTGCCAGCAGGATCTCGGGAGGAGAAGGGCAGTACTTC
cdr3_aa: CASRISGGEGQYF

d_call: NA
j_call: TRBJ2-7
clone_size: NA
v_call: TRBV5-4
cdr3_nt: TGTGCCAGCAGCTTGGGGTTGAGCTCCTACGAGCAGTACTTC
cdr3_aa: CASSLGLSSYEQYF

d_call: TRBD2
j_call: TRBJ2-2
clone_size: NA
v_call: TRBV7-2
cdr3_nt: TGTGCCAGCAGTCGAGGCGGGAGCGGCACCGGGGAGCTGTTTTTT
cdr3_aa: CASSRGGSGTGELFF

d_call: NA
j_call: TRBJ1-4
clone_size: once
v_call: TRBV7-2
cdr3_nt: TGTGCCAGCAGCTTTCTAGGCGAAAAACTGTTTTTT
cdr3_aa: CASSFLGEKLFF

d_call: NA
j_call: TRBJ1-1
clone_size: NA
v_call: TRBV5-1
cdr3_nt: TGCGCCAGCAGCTACGGGGGGGAATCTGAAGCTTTCTTT
cdr3_aa: CASSYGGESEAFF

d_call: TRBD1
j_call: TRBJ2-7
clone_size: NA
v_call: TRBV10-3
cdr3_nt: TGTGCCATCAGTCCCCAGGGGGACGAGCAGTACTTC
cdr3_aa: CAISPQGDEQYF

d_call: TRBD2
j_call: TRBJ2-5
clone_size: NA
v_call: TRBV4-1
cdr3_nt: TGCGCCAGCAGCCAAGATTTACGGGGGGGCTACCAAGAGACCCAGTACTTC
cdr3_aa: CASSQDLRGGYQETQYF

d_call: TRBD2
j_call: TRBJ2-1
clone_size: once
v_call: TRBV18
cdr3_nt: TGTGCCAGCTCACCGACTAGCGGGAGTGCCTATGAGCAGTTCTTC
cdr3_aa: CASSPTSGSAYEQFF

d_call: NA
j_call: TRBJ2-7
clone_size: NA
v_call: TRBV29-1
cdr3_nt: TGCAGCGTTGCACAGGGTAGTAAAGGCTCCTACGAGCAGTACTTC
cdr3_aa: CSVAQGSKGSYEQYF

d_call: NA
j_call: TRBJ2-1
clone_size: NA
v_call: TRBV19
cdr3_nt: TGTGCCAGTAGTATGACGGGATCCTACAATGAGCAGTTCTTC
cdr3_aa: CASSMTGSYNEQFF